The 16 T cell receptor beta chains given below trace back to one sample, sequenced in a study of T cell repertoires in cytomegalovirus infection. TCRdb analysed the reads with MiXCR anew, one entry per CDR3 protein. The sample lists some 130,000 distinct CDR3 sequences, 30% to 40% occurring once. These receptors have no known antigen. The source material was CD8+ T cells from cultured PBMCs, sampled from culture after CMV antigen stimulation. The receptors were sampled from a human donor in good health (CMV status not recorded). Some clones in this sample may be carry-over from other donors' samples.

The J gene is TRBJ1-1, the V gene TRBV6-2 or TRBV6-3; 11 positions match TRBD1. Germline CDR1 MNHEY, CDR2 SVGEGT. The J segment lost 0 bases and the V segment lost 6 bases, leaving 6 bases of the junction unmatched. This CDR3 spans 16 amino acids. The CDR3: CASSQDRGLLNTEAFF. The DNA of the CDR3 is TGTGCCAGCAGCCAGGACAGGGGGCTTCTGAACACTGAAGCTTTCTTT.

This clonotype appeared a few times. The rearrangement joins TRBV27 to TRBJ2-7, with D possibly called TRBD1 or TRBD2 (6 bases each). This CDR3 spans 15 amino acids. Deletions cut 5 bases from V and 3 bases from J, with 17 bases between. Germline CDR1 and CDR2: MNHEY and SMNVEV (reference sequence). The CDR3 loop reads CASSIRGTPLYEQYF. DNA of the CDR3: TGTGCCAGCAGTATCCGGGGGACACCACTCTACGAGCAGTACTTC.

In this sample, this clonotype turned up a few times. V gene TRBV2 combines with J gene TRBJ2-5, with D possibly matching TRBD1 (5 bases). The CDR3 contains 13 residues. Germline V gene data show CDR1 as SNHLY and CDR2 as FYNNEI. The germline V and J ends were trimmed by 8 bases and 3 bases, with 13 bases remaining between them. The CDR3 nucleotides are TGTGCCAGCGCTGGGGCTAACGAAGAGACCCAGTACTTC. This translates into CASAGANEETQYF.

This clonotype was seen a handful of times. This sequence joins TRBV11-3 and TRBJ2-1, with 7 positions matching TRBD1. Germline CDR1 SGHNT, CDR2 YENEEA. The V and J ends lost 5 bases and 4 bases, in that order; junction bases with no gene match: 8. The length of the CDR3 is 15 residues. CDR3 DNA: TGTGCCAGCAGCCTAGCCGGGACAGCATACAATGAGCAGTTCTTC. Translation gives CASSLAGTAYNEQFF.

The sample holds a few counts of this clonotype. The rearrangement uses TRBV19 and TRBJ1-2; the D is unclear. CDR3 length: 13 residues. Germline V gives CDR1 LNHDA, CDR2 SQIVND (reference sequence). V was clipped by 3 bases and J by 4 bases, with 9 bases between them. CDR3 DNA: TGTGCCAGTAGTATGGTCGCCAGCTATGGCTACACCTTC. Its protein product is CASSMVASYGYTF.

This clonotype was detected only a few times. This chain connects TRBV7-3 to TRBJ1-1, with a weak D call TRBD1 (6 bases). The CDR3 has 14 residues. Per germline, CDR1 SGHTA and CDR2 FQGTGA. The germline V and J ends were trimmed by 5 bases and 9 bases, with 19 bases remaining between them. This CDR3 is CASSPLIRDTKAFF. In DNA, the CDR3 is TGTGCCAGCAGCCCACTGATCCGGGACACCAAAGCTTTCTTT.

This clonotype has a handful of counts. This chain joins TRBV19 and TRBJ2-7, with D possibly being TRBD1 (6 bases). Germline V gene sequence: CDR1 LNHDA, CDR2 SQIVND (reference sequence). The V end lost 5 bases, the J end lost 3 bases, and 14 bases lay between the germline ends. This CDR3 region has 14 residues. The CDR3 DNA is TGTGCCAGTAGTGGGGAGACAGGAAACTACGAGCAGTACTTC. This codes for CASSGETGNYEQYF.

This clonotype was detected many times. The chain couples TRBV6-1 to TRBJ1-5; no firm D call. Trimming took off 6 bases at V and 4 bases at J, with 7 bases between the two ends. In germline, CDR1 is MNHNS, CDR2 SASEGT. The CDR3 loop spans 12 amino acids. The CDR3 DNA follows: TGTGCCAGCAGAAGATTAAATCAGCCCCAGCATTTT. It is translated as CASRRLNQPQHF.

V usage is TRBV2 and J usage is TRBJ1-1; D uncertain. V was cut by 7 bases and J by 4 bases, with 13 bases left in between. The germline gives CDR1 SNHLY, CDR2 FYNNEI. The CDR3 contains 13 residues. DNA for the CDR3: TGTGCCAGCATGAGTAGGGTGACCACTGAAGCTTTCTTT. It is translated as CASMSRVTTEAFF.

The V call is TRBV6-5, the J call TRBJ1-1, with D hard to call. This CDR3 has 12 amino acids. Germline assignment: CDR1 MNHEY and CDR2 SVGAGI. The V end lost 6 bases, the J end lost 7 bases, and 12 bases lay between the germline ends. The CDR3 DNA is TGTGCCAGCAGACCCGACACCCATGAAGCTTTCTTT. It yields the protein CASRPDTHEAFF.

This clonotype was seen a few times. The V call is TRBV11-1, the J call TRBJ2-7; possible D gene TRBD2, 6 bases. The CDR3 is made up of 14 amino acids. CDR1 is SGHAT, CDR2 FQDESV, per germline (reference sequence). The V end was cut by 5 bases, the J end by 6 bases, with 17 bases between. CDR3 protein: CASSDGLTSAEQYF. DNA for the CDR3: TGTGCCAGCAGCGATGGACTAACGTCTGCCGAGCAGTACTTC.

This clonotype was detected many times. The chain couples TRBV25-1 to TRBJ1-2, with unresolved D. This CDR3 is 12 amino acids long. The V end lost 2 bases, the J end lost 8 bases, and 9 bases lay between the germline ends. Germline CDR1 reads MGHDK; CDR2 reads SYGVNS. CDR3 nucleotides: TGTGCCAGCAGTGAACCTGGGTTCGGCTACACCTTC. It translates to CASSEPGFGYTF.

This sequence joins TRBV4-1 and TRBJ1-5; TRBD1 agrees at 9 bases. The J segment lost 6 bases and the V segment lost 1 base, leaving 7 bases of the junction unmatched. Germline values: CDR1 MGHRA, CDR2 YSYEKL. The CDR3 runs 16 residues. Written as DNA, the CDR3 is TGCGCCAGCAGCCAAGCAGAAAGGACAGGGGCTCAGCCCCAGCATTTT. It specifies CASSQAERTGAQPQHF.

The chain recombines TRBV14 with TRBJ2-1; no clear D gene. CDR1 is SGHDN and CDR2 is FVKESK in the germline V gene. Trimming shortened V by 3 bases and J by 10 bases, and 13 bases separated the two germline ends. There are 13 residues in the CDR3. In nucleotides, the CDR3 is TGTGCCAGCAGCCAGAGCCCTGAGCAAGAGCAGTTCTTC. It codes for CASSQSPEQEQFF.

The CDR3 sequence: CASSPGGEQPQHF. The CDR3 nucleotides read TGTGCCAGCAGCCCAGGGGGTGAACAGCCCCAGCATTTT. The chain links TRBV2 to TRBJ1-5, with 7 bases matching TRBD1. This CDR3 has 13 residues. Germline V CDR1 and CDR2: SNHLY, FYNNEI. V shed 6 bases, J shed 7 bases, and the junction held 6 bases outside the gene matches.

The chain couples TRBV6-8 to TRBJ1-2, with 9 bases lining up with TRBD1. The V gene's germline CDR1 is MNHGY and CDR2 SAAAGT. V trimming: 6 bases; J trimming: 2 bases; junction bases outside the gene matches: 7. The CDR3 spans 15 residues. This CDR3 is CASRRGTGNNYGYTF. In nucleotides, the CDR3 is TGTGCCAGCAGAAGGGGGACAGGGAACAACTATGGCTACACCTTC.